The next 5 T cell receptor beta chains were all read from a single sample in a study of post-analysis software for immune sequencing data. Study-level results: Among 5 or 6 TRBV segments more frequent in patients than controls were TRBV5-6, TRBV5-1 and TRBV20-1.

Antigens of these TCRs are unknown. Carried by the TCR beta cDNA libraries were unique molecular identifiers. A single record per CDR3 protein comes from TCRdb applying MiXCR to the PCR reads. This sample has hundreds of thousands of distinct CDR3 sequences, with 25% to 30% found just once. Sequencing was done on a sample of blood. The receptors stem from a girl between 10 and 17 years old with multiple sclerosis.

The rearrangement uses TRBV24-1 and TRBJ2-1, with 10 bases fitting TRBD2. This CDR3 is built from 16 residues. The J segment lost 5 bases and the V segment lost 3 bases, leaving 6 bases of the junction unmatched. CDR1 is KGHDR and CDR2 is SFDVKD in the germline V gene. The CDR3 coding sequence is TGTGCCACCAGTGATCCCGGACTAGCGGCTGACAATGAGCAGTTCTTC. Residues: CATSDPGLAADNEQFF.

The chain is built from TRBV6-2 or TRBV6-3 and TRBJ1-5; D is uncertain. Deletions cut 5 bases from V and 15 bases from J, with 17 bases between. This CDR3 is 12 amino acids long. Germline values: CDR1 MNHEY, CDR2 SVGEGT. CDR3 sequence: CASSTPIGLRHF. The CDR3 DNA reads TGTGCCAGCAGTACCCCCATCGGCCTTCGGCATTTT.

This clonotype was found a few times. The chain recombines TRBV7-8 with TRBJ1-5, with TRBD1 matching 8 bases. This CDR3 region has 22 residues. The V gene end was trimmed by 1 base and the J gene end by 0 bases; junction bases not matched to a gene: 20. CDR1 and CDR2 from the germline V gene are SGHVS and FQNEAQ. The CDR3 region is CASSLVRLTGAPGLYSNQPQHF. The CDR3, as DNA: TGTGCCAGCAGCTTAGTCCGACTGACAGGGGCCCCGGGTCTCTATAGCAATCAGCCCCAGCATTTT.

This clonotype was observed a handful of times. V and J are TRBV6-5 and TRBJ1-4; TRBD1 matches at 7 bases. The ends lost 5 bases at V and 5 bases at J; junction bases unmatched: 8. Germline V gene sequence: CDR1 MNHEY, CDR2 SVGAGI. The CDR3 length is 15 residues. The CDR3 nucleotides read TGTGCCAGCAGTCGACAGGGAGCAGAAAATGAAAAACTGTTTTTT. Protein: CASSRQGAENEKLFF.

There are many counts of this clonotype. The CDR3 sequence: CASSPRTGQETQYF. For the CDR3, the DNA is TGTGCCAGCAGTCCCAGGACAGGGCAAGAGACCCAGTACTTC. The chain recombines TRBV12-3 or TRBV12-4 with TRBJ2-5, with TRBD1 matching over 8 bases. The junction had 4 bases not matched to a gene; V was cut back by 5 bases and J by 2 bases. The CDR3 has 14 residues.